A single sample gave rise to the 31 T cell receptor beta chains below, sequenced in a study of Graves' ophthalmopathy and Graves' hyperthyroidism. Amplified material comprised TCR beta CDR3 regions derived from RNA transcripts. The workflow started with a first-round RT-PCR run with HTBI primers and then moved on to a second-round multiplex PCR. Each CDR3 protein is one row after TCRdb ran MiXCR on the multiplex PCR reads. The data hold roughly 400,000 distinct CDR3 sequences, with about 17% observed a single time. Sequenced input: peripheral blood. Receptors were obtained from an adult woman with stable Graves' hyperthyroidism.

This clonotype was picked up many times. The rearrangement joins TRBV20-1 to TRBJ2-5, with D tentatively TRBD1 (9 bases). Trimming removed 6 bases from V and 7 bases from J, with 21 bases in between. CDR1 is DFQATT, CDR2 SNEGSKA, per germline (reference sequence). This CDR3 is built from 14 residues. CDR3 bases: TGCAGTGCACTCGGGACAGGGACTAGGGGGACCCAGTACTTC. Translation: CSALGTGTRGTQYF.

The rearrangement links TRBV28 to TRBJ2-7; 10 nucleotides align to TRBD2. Germline values: CDR1 MDHEN, CDR2 SYDVKM. The length of the CDR3 is 15 residues. The junction had 8 bases not matched to a gene; V was cut back by 6 bases and J by 3 bases. CDR3 bases: TGTGCCAGCAGCCCTAGCGGGAGTTTTTTCTACGAGCAGTACTTC. Amino acid sequence: CASSPSGSFFYEQYF.

The chain employs TRBV5-5 and TRBJ2-7; no clear D gene. This CDR3 is 15 amino acids long. Germline V gene data show CDR1 as SGHKS and CDR2 as YYEKEE (reference sequence). V lost 4 bases, J lost 2 bases, and 16 bases lay in between. CDR3 DNA sequence: TGTGCCAGCAGCCCTATCCGGACGAGTCCCTACGAGCAGTACTTC. Its translation is CASSPIRTSPYEQYF.

Many counts were recorded for this clonotype. This chain uses TRBV27 with TRBJ2-2; no definite D call. Trimming left V 7 bases short and J 6 bases short, with 9 bases between. CDR1 MNHEY and CDR2 SMNVEV come from the germline V gene (reference sequence). This CDR3 is 12 amino acids long. CDR3 bases: TGTGCCAGCATTGGGGTGGCCGGGGAGCTGTTTTTT. Amino acids: CASIGVAGELFF.

This clonotype was observed many times. The genes are TRBV12-3 or TRBV12-4 and TRBJ2-3; D gene uncertain. This CDR3 has 14 residues. The V end was cut by 6 bases, the J end by 2 bases, with 12 bases between. CDR3: CASSVQPFTDTQYF. CDR3 coding DNA: TGTGCCAGCAGCGTACAGCCGTTCACAGATACGCAGTATTTT.

This clonotype has a count of ten or more. The rearrangement joins TRBV7-2 to TRBJ2-7; TRBD2 aligns across 8 bases. V lost 1 base to trimming and J lost 2 bases; unmatched junction nucleotides: 4. The CDR3 covers 15 residues. CDR1 is SGHTA, CDR2 FQGNSA, per germline. The CDR3 DNA reads as TGTGCCAGCAGCTTAGTCGGGGGGGCAGCCTACGAGCAGTACTTC. As protein: CASSLVGGAAYEQYF.

This chain uses TRBV12-3 or TRBV12-4 with TRBJ2-7, with D perhaps assigned TRBD1 or TRBD2 (6 bases each). V gave up 8 bases and J gave up 5 bases, with 19 bases separating them. This CDR3 is built from 14 residues. The DNA of the CDR3 is TGTGCCAGCCGACTTCCGGGGGCAATCCACGAGCAGTACTTC. It yields the protein CASRLPGAIHEQYF.

This clonotype was counted at least ten times. The chain combines TRBV11-2 with TRBJ2-7; D gene unclear. The CDR3 totals 12 residues. The V and J ends lost 3 bases and 2 bases respectively, with 5 bases between them. Germline V lookup: CDR1 SGHAT, CDR2 FQNNGV. In DNA form, the CDR3 reads TGTGCCAGCAGCTTTAACCCCTACGAGCAGTACTTC. Translated, it gives CASSFNPYEQYF. The whole variable domain, filled in from reference TRBV11-2 and TRBJ2-7, reads EAGVAQSPRYKIIEKRQSVAFWCNPISGHATLYWYQQILGQGPKLLIQFQNNGVVDDSQLPKDRFSAERLKGVDSTLKIQPAKLEDSAVYLCASSFNPYEQYFGPGTRLTVT.

The V gene is TRBV9, the J gene TRBJ2-7, with D uncertain. CDR1 and CDR2 from the germline V gene are SGDLS and YYNGEE. Trimming removed 1 base at V and 2 bases at J, with 10 bases between. The CDR3 runs to 14 residues. CDR3: CASSVRVDAYEQYF. The DNA for the CDR3 is TGTGCCAGCAGCGTACGCGTGGACGCCTACGAGCAGTACTTC.

This clonotype was detected ten times or more. The chain has TRBV6-1 and TRBJ2-7; 12 bases line up with TRBD1. The germline gives CDR1 MNHNS, CDR2 SASEGT. The CDR3 has 15 residues. V shed 4 bases, J shed 4 bases, and the junction held 5 bases outside the gene matches. The CDR3 protein is CASSGRDRGLYEQYF. CDR3 DNA: TGTGCCAGCAGTGGGAGGGACAGGGGGCTATACGAGCAGTACTTC.

This clonotype has at least ten counts. The V gene is TRBV3-1, the J gene TRBJ2-7; D remains ambiguous. This CDR3 has 12 residues. In germline, CDR1 is LGHDT, CDR2 YNNKEL (reference sequence). V was pared by 2 bases and J by 5 bases, with 7 bases between. The CDR3 sequence is CASSQLYHEQYF. In DNA, the CDR3 is TGTGCCAGCAGCCAACTATACCACGAGCAGTACTTC.

This clonotype came up many times. V is TRBV10-1 and J is TRBJ2-2; D may correspond to TRBD1 or TRBD2 (6 bases each). The V and J ends lost 6 bases and 4 bases respectively, with 12 bases between them. Germline assignment: CDR1 WNHNN and CDR2 SYGVQD (reference sequence). CDR3 length: 14 amino acids. The CDR3: CASRKQGLTGELFF. In DNA form, the CDR3 reads TGCGCCAGCAGAAAACAGGGACTCACCGGGGAGCTGTTTTTT.

The chain uses TRBV11-2 and TRBJ2-5, with TRBD1 as a possible D gene (6 bases). With 2 bases removed from V and 2 bases from J, the gap between germline ends came to 15 bases. Germline CDR1 reads SGHAT; CDR2 reads FQNNGV. CDR3 length: 16 residues. CDR3 in DNA: TGTGCCAGCAGCTTATATCCAGGACAGCTACAAGAGACCCAGTACTTC. Translation gives CASSLYPGQLQETQYF.

This clonotype was recorded a few times. V gene TRBV6-5 combines with J gene TRBJ2-7, with 9 bases lining up with TRBD2. The J segment lost 5 bases and the V segment lost 0 bases, leaving 5 bases of the junction unmatched. The CDR3 length is 15 residues. The germline V gene encodes CDR1 MNHEY and CDR2 SVGAGI. The CDR3 region has the DNA TGTGCCAGCAGTTACTCTAGCGGGAGATTGGACGAGCAGTACTTC. Encoded protein: CASSYSSGRLDEQYF.

The sample holds many counts of this clonotype. J is TRBJ2-1 and V is TRBV4-1; 10 bases line up with TRBD2. V dropped 1 base and J dropped 4; count of bases not matched to a gene: 10. The CDR3 runs 18 residues. CDR1 and CDR2 (germline): MGHRA, YSYEKL. CDR3 region: CASSQVDMGLALYNEQFF. CDR3 sequence (DNA): TGCGCCAGCAGCCAAGTAGATATGGGACTAGCGCTGTACAATGAGCAGTTCTTC.

This clonotype showed up many times. The chain is built from TRBV7-8 and TRBJ1-5; D might be TRBD1 (5 bases). The CDR3 runs 17 residues. Between the trimmed V and J ends, which lost 1 base and 7 bases, there was a span of 20 bases. CDR1 is SGHVS and CDR2 is FQNEAQ in the germline V gene. The CDR3 DNA reads TGTGCCAGCAGCTTAGTCTCTATGAGACAGCTTAAACAGCCCCAGCATTTT. Translated: CASSLVSMRQLKQPQHF.

This clonotype was picked up many times. This chain links TRBV4-1 with TRBJ2-7, with 14 bases fitting TRBD2. The CDR3 has 19 amino acids. Germline values: CDR1 MGHRA, CDR2 YSYEKL. The junction had 10 bases not matched to a gene; V was cut back by 0 bases and J by 3 bases. CDR3 amino acids: CASSQDWGLGLAGGYEQYF. The CDR3 region has the DNA TGCGCCAGCAGCCAAGATTGGGGGCTAGGACTAGCGGGAGGCTACGAGCAGTACTTC.

This clonotype was seen more than once but under ten times. This rearrangement joins TRBV4-1 to TRBJ2-5, with TRBD1 identical over 8 bases. The CDR3 runs 13 residues. The J segment lost 5 bases and the V segment lost 3 bases, leaving 2 bases of the junction unmatched. Germline CDR1 reads MGHRA; CDR2 reads YSYEKL. The CDR3 coding sequence is TGCGCCAGCAGCCAGGACAGGGACGAGACCCAGTACTTC. Its protein product is CASSQDRDETQYF.

This clonotype was recorded at least ten times. The CDR3: CASSSETRGSPLHF. The CDR3 coding sequence is TGTGCCAGCAGTTCCGAAACTCGGGGTTCACCCCTCCACTTT. This rearrangement joins TRBV12-3 or TRBV12-4 to TRBJ1-6; D unclear. V was trimmed by 4 bases and J by 9 bases, leaving 13 bases between them. The CDR3 is 14 residues long.

This clonotype was found many times. At one end the junction does not follow the germline gene, possibly because of a read error. The chain couples TRBV12-3 or TRBV12-4 to TRBJ2-4; tentatively, D is TRBD2 (6 bases). The CDR3 is 17 amino acids. The CDR3: CASSPGRGPLAKNIKYF. The CDR3 DNA follows: TGTGCCAGCAGTCCGGGGCGGGGACCCCTAGCCAAAAACATTAAGTACTTC.

This clonotype was recorded many times. The DNA of the CDR3 is TGCAGTGCTAGAGTGGTATCTGGCTACACCTTC. It translates to CSARVVSGYTF. The genes are TRBV20-1 and TRBJ1-2; D is undetermined. V lost 1 base and J lost 7, with 7 bases in between. In germline, CDR1 is DFQATT, CDR2 SNEGSKA (reference sequence). The CDR3 loop spans 11 amino acids.

In this sample, this clonotype turned up a few times. An end of the junction does not agree with germline; a read error may underlie this. The chain joins TRBV28 to TRBJ2-4; possibly TRBD1 or TRBD2 for D (6 bases each). There are 19 residues in the CDR3. CDR1 and CDR2 (germline): MDHEN, SYDVKM. The CDR3 region is CASSRVYIGGRVAKNIKYF. The DNA for the CDR3 is TGTGCCAGCAGCCGCGTCTATATTGGGGGGCGGGTGGCTAAAAACATTAAGTACTTC. Drawing the rest from reference TRBV28 and TRBJ2-4, the complete variable domain is DVKVTQSSRYLVKRTGEKVFLECVQDMDHENMFWYRQDPGLGLRLIYFSYDVKMKEKGDIPEGYSVSREKKERFSLILESASTNQTSMYLCASSRVYIGGRVAKNIKYFGAGTRLSVL.

This clonotype was seen repeatedly, ten times or more. The chain recombines TRBV10-3 with TRBJ1-6; 10 bases align to TRBD1. CDR1 and CDR2 (germline): ENHRY, SYGVKD. Trimming cost V 6 bases and J 8 bases; bases outside gene matches: 13. The CDR3 has 17 residues. CDR3 in DNA: TGTGCCATCAGCATGACAGGGGGCAAAGCTGGAGATTCACCCCTCCACTTT. This encodes CAISMTGGKAGDSPLHF.

This clonotype was observed a few times. The V call is TRBV5-4, the J call TRBJ1-2; D gene ambiguous. Germline lookup yields CDR1 SGHNT and CDR2 YYREEE (reference sequence). V lost 5 bases to trimming and J lost 1 base, with 15 bases between them. CDR3 length: 15 amino acids. The CDR3 sequence is CASSSAARSNYGYTF. The CDR3 nucleotides are TGTGCCAGCAGTTCGGCGGCCCGAAGTAACTATGGCTACACCTTC.

This clonotype showed up many times. The chain recombines TRBV7-9 with TRBJ2-7; possibly TRBD1 for D (5 bases). V was shortened by 1 base and J by 6 bases, with 13 bases between the two germline ends. The germline V gene encodes CDR1 SEHNR and CDR2 FQNEAQ (reference sequence). This CDR3 has 14 amino acids. This CDR3 is CASSLVAPGAEQYF. The CDR3 bases are TGTGCCAGCAGCTTAGTCGCCCCTGGGGCCGAGCAGTACTTC.

This clonotype was found many times. The V gene is TRBV6-1, the J gene TRBJ1-1; 8 bases fit TRBD1. J lost 6 bases, V lost 8 bases, and 8 bases had no gene match. From germline, CDR1 is MNHNS and CDR2 SASEGT. The CDR3 covers 13 residues. In nucleotides, the CDR3 is TGTGCCAGCTCCGCCGGACAGGGCGCTGAAGCTTTCTTT. Translating it yields CASSAGQGAEAFF.

This clonotype was observed at least ten times. V usage is TRBV20-1 and J usage is TRBJ2-1; D may match TRBD1 or TRBD2 (7 bases each). Trimming shortened V by 4 bases and J by 8 bases, and 21 bases separated the two germline ends. Per germline, CDR1 DFQATT and CDR2 SNEGSKA (reference sequence). The CDR3 is 15 amino acids. CDR3 in amino acids: CSATSRGGGWHEQFF. CDR3 in DNA: TGCAGTGCTACCTCACGGGGAGGGGGCTGGCATGAGCAGTTCTTC.

DNA for the CDR3: TGTGCCAGCAGTTTACGCCGCCCGGGACCAGCATACGAGCAGTACTTC. It translates to CASSLRRPGPAYEQYF. V is TRBV27 and J is TRBJ2-7; D could derive from TRBD1 or TRBD2 (5 bases each). V was shortened by 2 bases and J by 4 bases, with 18 bases between the two germline ends. The length of the CDR3 is 16 residues. Germline assignment: CDR1 MNHEY and CDR2 SMNVEV (reference sequence).

Only one count was recorded for this clonotype. The gene calls are TRBV6-1 and TRBJ2-7; no definite D call. Germline CDR1 MNHNS, CDR2 SASEGT. Deletions cut 0 bases from V and 9 bases from J, with 3 bases between. This CDR3 has 10 residues. CDR3 amino acids: CASSEARQYF. The CDR3 nucleotides read TGTGCCAGCAGTGAAGCGCGGCAGTACTTC.

The chain recombines TRBV27 with TRBJ2-4, with D possibly being TRBD1 or TRBD2 (5 bases each). Germline CDR1 and CDR2: MNHEY and SMNVEV (reference sequence). The V and J ends lost 4 bases and 5 bases respectively, with 15 bases between them. This CDR3 spans 15 amino acids. CDR3 nucleotides: TGTGCCAGCAGTTCCCGGGACGGATCTGAAAACATTCAGTACTTC. Translating it yields CASSSRDGSENIQYF.

This clonotype came up many times. The CDR3 loop reads CAISDGQGRGYTF. The CDR3 DNA reads TGTGCCATCAGTGATGGGCAGGGGAGAGGCTACACCTTC. The V and J genes are TRBV10-3 and TRBJ1-2; the D gene is possibly TRBD1 (6 bases). The V end lost 3 bases, the J end lost 8 bases, and 13 bases lay between the germline ends. CDR3 length equals 13 residues. Germline CDR1 reads ENHRY; CDR2 reads SYGVKD.